This T cell receptor (beta chain) emerged from a study of siplizumab effects on memory and regulatory T cells. Whole-study findings and limits: The study found naive T cells seemingly more diverse than memory cells and seemingly major alloresponse contributors. A significant reduction in alloreactive sequences traceable to unstimulated CD4+ memory cells was produced by siplizumab. There were only a minor fraction of alloreactive clones that mapped to unstimulated subsets.

Points on this clone: The target antigen is unknown.

The CDR3 extends over 16 amino acids. Per germline, CDR1 MNHNS and CDR2 SASEGT. V was clipped by 3 bases and J by 3 bases; unmatched bases: 8. TCRdb's table, derived via immunoSEQ multiplex PCR, lists solely in-frame clones and lacks some. The data hold 95,000 to 100,000 clones, with around nine tenths observed a single time. The chain has TRBV6-1 and TRBJ2-3, with 8 bases lining up with TRBD2. The sequencing input was non-Treg CD4+ T cells sorted from blood. This TCR was sampled from a human donor in good health. CDR3 DNA: TGTGCCAGCAGTGAGAGAAGCGGGAGAGTGACAGATACGCAGTATTTT. Amino acid sequence: CASSERSGRVTDTQYF.